The clone carrying this T cell receptor (beta chain) was observed a handful of times. Its antigen is unidentified. The source of the sample is a study of T-cell memory formation after mild COVID-19. For the study at large: The TCR clusters were mostly specific to one donor. Study-wide points: Clones that contracted from day 15 to 85 had balanced CD4/CD8; later expanders were CD4+ biased. Confirmation was lacking for SARS-CoV-2 specificity of second-wave clones that peaked on day 37.

The V gene lost 4 bases and the J gene lost 1 base, with 13 bases spanning the gap. The CDR3 has 15 amino acids. Germline V CDR1 and CDR2: MNHNY, SVGAGI (reference sequence). UMIs and sample barcodes were carried by the TCR alpha and TCR beta cDNA libraries that 5'RACE produced using constant-segment primers. TCRdb independently ran MiXCR on the 5' RACE reads; one entry per CDR3 protein. The sample yields some 320,000 distinct CDR3 sequences, roughly an eighth seen once. The sequenced sample was PBMCs or a T cell subset sorted from them (not recorded which). The sequence came from a young man who had mild COVID-19 (a few samples of this study predate the infection). Cell type and time point are not known. The rearrangement joins TRBV6-6 to TRBJ1-1; TRBD1 might be the D (6 bases). The CDR3 DNA reads as TGTGCCAGCAGTTCGGGGGGCAGGGGGAACACTGAAGCTTTCTTT. Its translation is CASSSGGRGNTEAFF.